This is a list of T cell receptor beta chains from one sample in a study of cytomegalovirus exposure and HLA in healthy donors. The repertoire was sequenced with immunoSEQ multiplex PCR; TCRdb's copy has only in-frame clones and lacks some. The sample has 150,000 to 200,000 clones, about nine tenths seen once. Sequencing was performed on PBMCs. These receptors came from a woman between 18 and 29 years old in good health and CMV-seropositive. Both conserved end residues are part of each CDR3. Fields, in order: J gene, V gene, clone size, D gene, CDR3 protein, CDR3 DNA. The D gene is left open where the match is weak. A clone size is listed for some rows: how often the clone was seen (once, few, many), or a class if it is expanded.

TRBJ2-1,TRBV5-1,NA,NA,CASSLKGKEQFF,TGCGCCAGCAGCTTAAAGGGGAAAGAGCAGTTCTTC
TRBJ2-7,TRBV27,NA,TRBD1,CASSLQGAYYEQYF,TGTGCCAGCAGTCTCCAGGGGGCTTACTACGAGCAGTACTTC
TRBJ1-2,TRBV11-3,once,NA,CASSRTGVTNYGYTF,TGTGCCAGCAGCCGTACTGGTGTTACTAACTATGGCTACACCTTC
TRBJ1-2,TRBV7-8,NA,TRBD1,CASSSHGTGGYGYTF,TGTGCCAGCAGCTCGCACGGGACAGGGGGCTATGGCTACACCTTC
TRBJ1-5,TRBV7-2,NA,NA,CASSLKGGVHVNQPQHF,TGTGCCAGCAGCTTAAAAGGAGGGGTACATGTCAATCAGCCCCAGCATTTT
TRBJ2-3,TRBV5-1,NA,TRBD2,CASSLGGRDADTQYF,TGCGCCAGCAGCTTGGGCGGGAGGGACGCAGATACGCAGTATTTT
TRBJ1-1,TRBV29-1,NA,TRBD1,CSVENRGKDTEAFF,TGCAGCGTTGAAAACAGGGGGAAGGACACTGAAGCTTTCTTT
TRBJ1-2,TRBV28,few,NA,CASTSFLGYTF,TGTGCCAGCACGAGTTTCCTTGGCTACACCTTC
TRBJ2-1,TRBV7-9,NA,TRBD1,CASSTQGQLGGGEQFF,TGTGCCAGCAGCACCCAGGGACAGTTAGGTGGGGGTGAGCAGTTCTTC
TRBJ2-5,TRBV6-1,few,TRBD2,CASSVYGLAGGPGFRETQYF,TGTGCCAGCAGTGTGTATGGACTAGCGGGAGGGCCGGGGTTCCGAGAGACCCAGTACTTC
TRBJ2-1,TRBV7-6,once,NA,CASSLVGSQRNEQFF,TGTGCCAGCAGCTTAGTGGGTAGCCAAAGGAATGAGCAGTTCTTC
TRBJ2-1,TRBV4-1,NA,NA,CASSQDLRVAKKNEQFF,TGCGCCAGCAGCCAAGATCTGAGGGTAGCGAAGAAAAATGAGCAGTTCTTC
TRBJ2-1,TRBV9,NA,TRBD2,CASSVYGLAEYNEQFF,TGTGCCAGCAGCGTCTACGGACTAGCGGAGTACAATGAGCAGTTCTTC
TRBJ2-2,TRBV27,NA,NA,CASSKQMTGRNTGELFF,TGTGCCAGCAGTAAACAGATGACAGGCCGGAACACCGGGGAGCTGTTTTTT
TRBJ2-7,TRBV10-3,NA,NA,CAISEWTGTLEQYF,TGTGCCATCAGTGAATGGACCGGGACTCTCGAGCAGTACTTC
TRBJ2-2,TRBV4-2,NA,TRBD2,CASSQERLAGGTGELFF,TGTGCCAGCAGCCAAGAGAGGCTAGCGGGAGGCACCGGGGAGCTGTTTTTT
TRBJ2-6,TRBV12-5,NA,TRBD1,CASGPDRTSGANVLTF,TGTGCTAGTGGCCCGGACAGGACCTCTGGGGCCAACGTCCTGACTTTC
TRBJ2-1,TRBV11-2,once,TRBD1,CASSSRAGTGAGNEQFF,TGTGCCAGCAGCTCTCGAGCCGGGACAGGGGCGGGCAATGAGCAGTTCTTC
TRBJ1-1,TRBV7-9,NA,NA,CASSLALLANTEAFF,TGTGCCAGCAGCTTAGCGCTCTTAGCGAACACTGAAGCTTTCTTT
TRBJ1-1,TRBV30,NA,TRBD1,CAWGTGLNTEAFF,TGTGCCTGGGGGACAGGCTTGAACACTGAAGCTTTCTTT
TRBJ2-7,TRBV27,NA,NA,CASSSRDTSYEQYF,TGTGCCAGCAGTTCCCGGGACACGTCCTACGAGCAGTACTTC
TRBJ2-5,TRBV25-1,NA,TRBD1,CASGGTGTGGAGETQYF,TGTGCCAGCGGCGGAACCGGGACAGGGGGCGCGGGAGAGACCCAGTACTTC
TRBJ2-2,TRBV5-1,once,NA,CASSLASTTRELFF,TGCGCCAGCAGCTTGGCGTCTACTACCAGGGAGCTGTTTTTT
TRBJ1-5,TRBV7-2,NA,TRBD1,CASSRTGTQPQHF,TGTGCCAGCAGCCGGACAGGCACTCAGCCCCAGCATTTT
TRBJ2-7,TRBV28,NA,TRBD1,CASSSPGTAATYEQYF,TGTGCCAGCAGTTCCCCTGGGACAGCGGCTACCTACGAGCAGTACTTC
TRBJ1-5,TRBV29-1,NA,TRBD1,CSVRDRVEDQPQHF,TGCAGCGTTCGGGACAGGGTGGAGGATCAGCCCCAGCATTTT
TRBJ2-7,TRBV5-5,many,NA,CASSWGLIYEQYF,TGTGCCAGCAGCTGGGGACTTATATACGAGCAGTACTTC
TRBJ2-5,TRBV7-3,NA,TRBD2,CASSPGLAETQYF,TGTGCCAGCAGCCCCGGACTAGCGGAGACCCAGTACTTC
TRBJ2-3,TRBV11-3,NA,NA,CASSLDRGSDTQYF,TGTGCCAGCAGCTTAGATCGGGGATCAGATACGCAGTATTTT
TRBJ2-2,TRBV11-2,NA,NA,CASSPLPVVGGATGELFF,TGTGCCAGCAGCCCACTACCGGTGGTTGGAGGGGCGACCGGGGAGCTGTTTTTT
TRBJ1-2,TRBV7-2,NA,NA,CASRDQGSYGYTF,TGTGCCAGCAGAGATCAGGGGAGCTATGGCTACACCTTC
TRBJ1-5,TRBV12-5,NA,TRBD1,CASGPGQGSNQPQHF,TGTGCTAGTGGACCGGGACAGGGGAGCAATCAGCCCCAGCATTTT
TRBJ2-7,TRBV23-1,NA,NA,CASPIHGVRDEQYF,TGCGCCAGCCCTATCCACGGGGTCCGGGACGAGCAGTACTTC